A single sample gave rise to the 25 T cell receptor beta chains below, sequenced in a study of CD8 T cells in Susac syndrome. Reverse transcription used about 0.5 to 1 ug RNA and random hexamers. One entry per CDR3 protein, called by TCRdb with MiXCR from the immunoSEQ multiplex PCR reads. The table shows tens of thousands of distinct CDR3 sequences, with over 90% occurring only once. The sample taken for sequencing was CD8+ T cells from PBMCs. The receptor set was obtained from a human donor with Susac syndrome.

This chain joins TRBV19 and TRBJ1-5; D uncertain. The germline V gene encodes CDR1 LNHDA and CDR2 SQIVND (reference sequence). The CDR3 length is 15 residues. Trimming stripped 3 bases from V and 6 bases from J, with 15 bases between. The CDR3 sequence is CASSIASSPSQPQHF. CDR3 nucleotides: TGTGCCAGTAGTATCGCGAGCTCCCCTAGTCAGCCCCAGCATTTT.

This sequence joins TRBV29-1 and TRBJ2-1; D ambiguous. This CDR3 contains 13 residues. Trimming removed 3 bases at V and 8 bases at J, with 14 bases between. Germline V lookup: CDR1 SQVTM, CDR2 ANQGSEA. CDR3 DNA: TGCAGCGTTGACGAGGATTGGAGCGATGAGCAGTTCTTC. It codes for CSVDEDWSDEQFF.

The chain carries TRBV20-1 and TRBJ2-7; 11 bases fit TRBD2. Germline V gene sequence: CDR1 DFQATT, CDR2 SNEGSKA (reference sequence). This CDR3 comprises 14 residues. Trimming at V came to 1 base and at J to 3 bases, leaving 2 bases not matched to a gene. Here the CDR3 reads CSARALAGGYEQYF. As DNA, the CDR3 is TGCAGTGCTAGAGCTCTAGCGGGAGGCTACGAGCAGTACTTC.

The chain is built from TRBV30 and TRBJ2-5; D is ambiguous. Trimming left V 3 bases short and J 5 bases short, with 7 bases between. Germline lookup yields CDR1 GTSNPN and CDR2 SVGIG (reference sequence). The CDR3 runs to 11 residues. CDR3 residues: CAWREYETQYF. CDR3 nucleotide sequence: TGTGCCTGGAGGGAATATGAGACCCAGTACTTC. Looking up the rest from reference TRBV30 and TRBJ2-5 gives the full variable domain: SQTIHQWPATLVQPVGSPLSLECTVEGTSNPNLYWYRQAAGRGLQLLFYSVGIGQISSEVPQNLSASRPQDRQFILSSKKLLLSDSGFYLCAWREYETQYFGPGTRLLVL.

The J gene is TRBJ2-5, the V gene TRBV4-2; D is unclear. The CDR3 has 13 amino acids. Germline CDR1 reads LGHNA; CDR2 reads YNFKEQ. Trimming shortened V by 4 bases and J by 0 bases, and 6 bases separated the two germline ends. CDR3 sequence: CASSRSNQETQYF. The CDR3 nucleotides read TGTGCCAGCAGCCGATCGAACCAAGAGACCCAGTACTTC.

The rearrangement joins TRBV5-1 to TRBJ2-7, with 10 positions matching TRBD2. Germline loops: CDR1 SGHRS, CDR2 YFSETQ. This CDR3 is 14 amino acids long. Trimming at V came to 4 bases and at J to 3 bases, leaving 4 bases not matched to a gene. The CDR3 DNA reads TGCGCCAGCAGCATTACTAGCGGGGACTACGAGCAGTACTTC. It encodes CASSITSGDYEQYF.

V gene TRBV7-9 combines with J gene TRBJ2-1; D ambiguous. This CDR3 is built from 12 residues. V lost 8 bases to trimming and J lost 7 bases, with 12 bases between them. The germline V gene encodes CDR1 SEHNR and CDR2 FQNEAQ (reference sequence). CDR3 coding DNA: TGTGCCAGCGTCCAAAGCTCAAATGAGCAGTTCTTC. Encoded protein: CASVQSSNEQFF.

The chain combines TRBV7-9 with TRBJ1-1; perhaps TRBD1 as D (5 bases). The ends were cut back, 4 bases at V and 1 base at J, with 7 bases in the middle. The germline gives CDR1 SEHNR, CDR2 FQNEAQ (reference sequence). The CDR3 covers 13 residues. As DNA, the CDR3 is TGTGCCAGCAGCTCCGGGGCGAACACTGAAGCTTTCTTT. This translates into CASSSGANTEAFF.

This chain joins TRBV12-3 or TRBV12-4 and TRBJ1-2, with 7 bases lining up with TRBD1. The CDR3 consists of 13 residues. J lost 6 bases, V lost 6 bases, and 7 bases had no gene match. The DNA for the CDR3 is TGTGCCAGCAGCCTTTCGACAGGGCATGGCTACACCTTC. This gives the protein CASSLSTGHGYTF.

The chain couples TRBV5-1 to TRBJ2-7, with a weak D call TRBD1 (5 bases). V dropped 4 bases and J dropped 4 bases, with 9 bases sitting between them. Looked up from germline, CDR1 is SGHRS and CDR2 is YFSETQ. The CDR3 runs 12 residues. CDR3 coding DNA: TGCGCCAGCAGCGGGTCAGGGTACGAGCAGTACTTC. It is translated as CASSGSGYEQYF.

V is TRBV12-3 or TRBV12-4 and J is TRBJ2-5; 7 nucleotides line up with TRBD2. J was trimmed by 2 bases and V by 3 bases; bases with no gene match: 9. This CDR3 spans 16 amino acids. The CDR3 spells CASSLWAGDPQETQYF. The DNA of the CDR3 is TGTGCCAGCAGTTTGTGGGCGGGAGATCCACAAGAGACCCAGTACTTC.

The V gene is TRBV6-5, the J gene TRBJ1-1; 7 bases fit TRBD1. Germline V gene sequence: CDR1 MNHEY, CDR2 SVGAGI. The trim removed 6 bases at V and 5 bases at J, leaving 3 bases unmatched. The CDR3 sequence is 12 residues long. The DNA for the CDR3 is TGTGCCAGCAGAGGGGGCTGGACTGAAGCTTTCTTT. It encodes CASRGGWTEAFF.

CDR3 sequence (DNA): TGTGCCAGCAGCGTAGAGGGGAACACTGAAGCTTTCTTT. Encoded protein: CASSVEGNTEAFF. V is TRBV9 and J is TRBJ1-1; D remains ambiguous. Per the germline V gene, CDR1 is SGDLS and CDR2 is YYNGEE. The germline V and J ends were trimmed by 0 bases and 1 base, with 4 bases remaining between them. The CDR3 runs to 13 residues.

The chain is built from TRBV7-9 and TRBJ2-5; D may be TRBD1 (5 bases). The CDR3 length is 14 residues. V was shortened by 4 bases and J by 3 bases, with 12 bases between the two germline ends. Germline-derived CDR1 and CDR2 are SEHNR and FQNEAQ (reference sequence). The CDR3 sequence is CASSSDTYKETQYF. CDR3 nucleotide sequence: TGTGCCAGCAGCTCGGACACTTACAAAGAGACCCAGTACTTC. The whole variable domain, remainder taken from reference TRBV7-9 and TRBJ2-5, is DTGVSQNPRHKITKRGQNVTFRCDPISEHNRLYWYRQTLGQGPEFLTYFQNEAQLEKSRLLSDRFSAERPKGSFSTLEIQRTEQGDSAMYLCASSSDTYKETQYFGPGTRLLVL.

This clonotype appeared once. The chain links TRBV20-1 to TRBJ1-4, with D unclear. The CDR3 runs 12 residues. The germline CDR1 and CDR2 sequences are DFQATT and SNEGSKA (reference sequence). V lost 3 bases and J lost 4, with 6 bases in between. CDR3 protein: CSASPVNEKLFF. As DNA, the CDR3 is TGCAGTGCTAGTCCGGTTAATGAAAAACTGTTTTTT.

The rearrangement joins TRBV6-2 or TRBV6-3 to TRBJ2-7; tentative D call: TRBD1 (6 bases). CDR3 length: 14 amino acids. V was trimmed by 2 bases and J by 3 bases, leaving 11 bases between them. Looked up from germline, CDR1 is MNHEY and CDR2 is SVGEGT. CDR3 bases: TGTGCCAGCAGTTACGGACAGCCCAGCTACGAGCAGTACTTC. It yields the protein CASSYGQPSYEQYF.

Here the CDR3 reads CSKLAGDTGELFF. In DNA, the CDR3 is TGCAGCAAGTTAGCGGGCGACACCGGGGAGCTGTTTTTT. The J gene is TRBJ2-2, the V gene TRBV29-1, with 7 bases fitting TRBD2. CDR3 size: 13 residues. Per germline, CDR1 SQVTM and CDR2 ANQGSEA. V dropped 8 bases and J dropped 3; count of bases not matched to a gene: 6.

V gene TRBV3-1 combines with J gene TRBJ2-7; no clear D. CDR1 and CDR2 from the germline V gene are LGHDT and YNNKEL (reference sequence). V was pared by 0 bases and J by 6 bases, with 12 bases between. The length of the CDR3 is 14 residues. In DNA form, the CDR3 reads TGTGCCAGCAGCCAAGAACGGAGCCTAGGCGAGCAGTACTTC. As protein: CASSQERSLGEQYF.

The genes are TRBV19 and TRBJ2-3; no clear D gene. CDR1 and CDR2 from the germline V gene are LNHDA and SQIVND (reference sequence). CDR3 size: 12 residues. V lost 3 bases and J lost 2, with 3 bases in between. CDR3 sequence: CASSMATDTQYF. The CDR3 coding sequence is TGTGCCAGTAGTATGGCCACAGATACGCAGTATTTT.

The CDR3 DNA sequence: TGCAGCGTCCGCGGAGGGGACTCCTACGAGCAGTACTTC. Amino acids: CSVRGGDSYEQYF. This chain uses TRBV29-1 with TRBJ2-7; tentatively, D is TRBD2 (6 bases). CDR3 length: 13 amino acids. Germline V gene data show CDR1 as SQVTM and CDR2 as ANQGSEA. Trimming took off 6 bases at V and 0 bases at J, with 12 bases between the two ends.

The count of this clonotype is one. This chain links TRBV5-6 with TRBJ1-2, with no clear D. The V end was cut by 0 bases, the J end by 2 bases, with 8 bases between. Germline loops: CDR1 SGHDT, CDR2 YYEEEE. The CDR3 contains 14 residues. The DNA for the CDR3 is TGTGCCAGCAGCTTGGGGTCAGGAAACTATGGCTACACCTTC. Its translation is CASSLGSGNYGYTF.

CDR3: CASSFFKDTEAFF. The DNA of the CDR3 is TGTGCCAGCAGTTTCTTTAAGGACACTGAAGCTTTCTTT. The gene calls are TRBV27 and TRBJ1-1; D remains ambiguous. V was cut by 3 bases and J by 3 bases, with 8 bases left in between. Germline V lookup: CDR1 MNHEY, CDR2 SMNVEV (reference sequence). This CDR3 is 13 amino acids long.

The rearrangement links TRBV11-1 to TRBJ2-1, with D perhaps matching TRBD2 (5 bases). CDR3 length: 14 amino acids. Trimming took off 4 bases at V and 5 bases at J, with 12 bases between the two ends. The germline CDR1 and CDR2 sequences are SGHAT and FQDESV (reference sequence). In DNA form, the CDR3 reads TGTGCCAGCAGCTCGCCGGGATCTAACAATGAGCAGTTCTTC. Translated: CASSSPGSNNEQFF.

The gene calls are TRBV27 and TRBJ2-5; D possibly uses TRBD1 or TRBD2 (5 bases each). V lost 6 bases, J lost 5 bases, and 7 bases lay in between. The CDR3 totals 11 residues. The germline V gene has CDR1 MNHEY and CDR2 SMNVEV (reference sequence). The CDR3 reads CASRWGETQYF. CDR3 coding DNA: TGTGCCAGCAGGTGGGGGGAGACCCAGTACTTC.

This clonotype appeared a single time. The chain employs TRBV2 and TRBJ1-5, with unresolved D. The CDR3 sequence is 14 residues long. V was shortened by 3 bases and J by 0 bases, with 6 bases between the two germline ends. Looked up from germline, CDR1 is SNHLY and CDR2 is FYNNEI. The DNA for the CDR3 is TGTGCCAGCAGTGACGGGGATAGCAATCAGCCCCAGCATTTT. Protein sequence: CASSDGDSNQPQHF. The entire variable domain, with the rest obtained from reference TRBV2 and TRBJ1-5, is as follows: EPEVTQTPSHQVTQMGQEVILRCVPISNHLYFYWYRQILGQKVEFLVSFYNNEISEKSEIFDDQFSVERPDGSNFTLKIRSTKLEDSAMYFCASSDGDSNQPQHFGDGTRLSIL.